One and the same sample provided the 9 T cell receptor beta chains below, sequenced in a study of T cells in localized non-small cell lung cancer. Here immunoSEQ multiplex PCR was the method, and the copy in TCRdb shows in-frame clones only, minus some. The data contain 25,000 to 30,000 clones, roughly 91% of them seen just once; the ten biggest clones take up roughly 13%. This sample comprised peripheral blood, obtained before any cancer treatment. These receptors all come from a female donor of 60 years or more with stage III squamous cell lung carcinoma.

The chain joins TRBV29-1 to TRBJ2-1; TRBD2 agrees at 11 bases. The germline gives CDR1 SQVTM, CDR2 ANQGSEA. The CDR3 consists of 15 residues. The V and J ends lost 5 bases and 9 bases, in that order; junction bases with no gene match: 12. The CDR3 sequence is CSVPRNSGRAGEQFF. CDR3 DNA: TGCAGCGTTCCCCGGAATAGCGGGAGGGCCGGTGAGCAGTTCTTC.

V usage is TRBV27 and J usage is TRBJ2-1, with TRBD1 as a possible D gene (6 bases). Germline V gives CDR1 MNHEY, CDR2 SMNVEV (reference sequence). The V gene lost 4 bases and the J gene lost 3 bases, with 13 bases spanning the gap. The length of the CDR3 is 15 residues. As DNA, the CDR3 is TGTGCCAGCAGTTACCCGGGACAAAACTACAATGAGCAGTTCTTC. It translates to CASSYPGQNYNEQFF.

The J gene is TRBJ1-2, the V gene TRBV27; 7 bases line up with TRBD1. The CDR3 is made up of 14 amino acids. From germline, CDR1 is MNHEY and CDR2 SMNVEV (reference sequence). V dropped 2 bases and J dropped 4; count of bases not matched to a gene: 4. This chain's CDR3 is CASSLRSGGYGYTF. The CDR3 nucleotides are TGTGCCAGCAGTTTAAGGTCAGGGGGCTATGGCTACACCTTC.

This clone was observed a few times. The V call is TRBV6-1, the J call TRBJ2-3, with D tentatively TRBD1 (5 bases). From germline, CDR1 is MNHNS and CDR2 SASEGT. V gave up 3 bases and J gave up 3 bases, with 10 bases separating them. The CDR3 runs to 14 residues. The CDR3 nucleotides are TGTGCCAGCAGTGAGGCAGGGTGGACAGATACGCAGTATTTT. It yields the protein CASSEAGWTDTQYF.

This chain links TRBV7-8 with TRBJ2-7; D gene unclear. The CDR3 spans 12 residues. Trimming stripped 3 bases from V and 5 bases from J, with 8 bases between. Germline V CDR1 and CDR2: SGHVS, FQNEAQ. This chain's CDR3 is CASSFIGHEQYF. In nucleotides, the CDR3 is TGTGCCAGCAGCTTTATTGGGCACGAGCAGTACTTC.

The chain joins TRBV5-1 to TRBJ2-3; 8 bases map to TRBD2. In germline, CDR1 is SGHRS, CDR2 YFSETQ. This CDR3 is 15 amino acids long. Trimming removed 0 bases from V and 1 base from J; junction bases left unmatched: 1. The DNA for the CDR3 is TGCGCCAGCAGCTTGGTACTAGCGGGCACAGATACGCAGTATTTT. Translated: CASSLVLAGTDTQYF.

This chain links TRBV5-5 with TRBJ1-1, with no clear D. CDR1 SGHKS and CDR2 YYEKEE come from the germline V gene (reference sequence). V was cut by 0 bases and J by 0 bases, with 6 bases left in between. The CDR3 contains 14 residues. CDR3 nucleotide sequence: TGTGCCAGCAGCTTGGGGCAGGTGAACACTGAAGCTTTCTTT. Translated, it gives CASSLGQVNTEAFF.

This clone has only one observation. The chain recombines TRBV5-1 with TRBJ1-1, with a weak D call TRBD1 (6 bases). The germline V gene encodes CDR1 SGHRS and CDR2 YFSETQ. This CDR3 region has 13 residues. V was trimmed by 2 bases and J by 1 base, leaving 6 bases between them. CDR3 nucleotides: TGCGCCAGCAGCTTACAGGGGAACACTGAAGCTTTCTTT. Amino acid sequence: CASSLQGNTEAFF. Supplemented by reference TRBV5-1 and TRBJ1-1, the full variable domain reads KAGVTQTPRYLIKTRGQQVTLSCSPISGHRSVSWYQQTPGQGLQFLFEYFSETQRNKGNFPGRFSGRQFSNSRSEMNVSTLELGDSALYLCASSLQGNTEAFFGQGTRLTVV.

The rearrangement joins TRBV27 to TRBJ1-4; D unresolved. The CDR3 totals 15 residues. Trimming left V 6 bases short and J 2 bases short, with 13 bases between. The V gene's germline CDR1 is MNHEY and CDR2 SMNVEV (reference sequence). Here the CDR3 reads CASSRLFRTNEKLFF. CDR3 sequence (DNA): TGTGCCAGCAGCCGCTTGTTCCGTACTAATGAAAAACTGTTTTTT.